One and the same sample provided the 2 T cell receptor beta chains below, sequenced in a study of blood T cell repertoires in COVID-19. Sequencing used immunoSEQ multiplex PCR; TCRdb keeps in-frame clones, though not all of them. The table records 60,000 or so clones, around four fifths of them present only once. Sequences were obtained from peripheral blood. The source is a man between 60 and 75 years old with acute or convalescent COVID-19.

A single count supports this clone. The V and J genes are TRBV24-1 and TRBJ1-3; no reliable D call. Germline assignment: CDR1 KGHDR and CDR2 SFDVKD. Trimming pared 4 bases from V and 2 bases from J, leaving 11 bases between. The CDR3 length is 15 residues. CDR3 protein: CATSDPRGAGNTIYF. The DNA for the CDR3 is TGTGCCACCAGTGACCCCAGAGGAGCTGGAAACACCATATATTTT.

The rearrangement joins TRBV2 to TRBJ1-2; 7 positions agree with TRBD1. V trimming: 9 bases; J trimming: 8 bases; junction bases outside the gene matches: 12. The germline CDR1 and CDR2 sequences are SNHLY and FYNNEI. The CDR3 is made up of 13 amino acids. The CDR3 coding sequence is TGTGCCAGTGTTACCGGGACAGTCAACGGCTACACCTTC. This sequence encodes CASVTGTVNGYTF.